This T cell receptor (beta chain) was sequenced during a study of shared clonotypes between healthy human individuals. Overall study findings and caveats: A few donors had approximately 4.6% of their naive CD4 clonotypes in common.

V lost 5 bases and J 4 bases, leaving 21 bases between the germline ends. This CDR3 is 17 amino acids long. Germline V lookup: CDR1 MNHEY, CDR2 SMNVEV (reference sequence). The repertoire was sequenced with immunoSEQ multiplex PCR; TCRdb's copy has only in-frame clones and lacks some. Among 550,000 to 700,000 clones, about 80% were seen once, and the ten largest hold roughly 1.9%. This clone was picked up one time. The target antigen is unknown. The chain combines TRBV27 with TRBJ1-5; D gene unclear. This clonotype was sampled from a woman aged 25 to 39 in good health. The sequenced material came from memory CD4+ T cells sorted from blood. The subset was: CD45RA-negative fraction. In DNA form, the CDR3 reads TGTGCCAGCAGTCCCCGGGCTGGAAGGGAAGGAAATCAGCCCCAGCATTTT. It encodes CASSPRAGREGNQPQHF.